This is a list of T cell receptor beta chains from one sample in a study of blood T cell repertoires in COVID-19. Profiled with immunoSEQ multiplex PCR; TCRdb holds only in-frame clones, not every one. The sample contains 150,000 to 190,000 clones, 85% of which appear only once. The material sequenced was peripheral blood. These receptors all stem from a woman aged 60 to 75 with COVID-19, enrolled during active disease. Each CDR3 is given with its conserved first and last residue. The order of the fields is CDR3 length, J gene, D gene, V gene, clone size, CDR3 DNA, CDR3 protein. A D gene is named only where the DNA matches it firmly. The listing skips clone size in some rows; elsewhere it reads once, few, many or a size class.

length: 15
J: TRBJ2-2
D: NA
V: TRBV7-3
size: NA
DNA: TGTGCCAGCAGCTTAATAGCGACGAGCACCGGGGAGCTGTTTTTT
CDR3: CASSLIATSTGELFF

length: 15
J: TRBJ2-1
D: TRBD2
V: TRBV14
size: NA
DNA: TGTGCCAGCAGCCCGCTCGCGGGGGTGGGCAATGAGCAGTTCTTC
CDR3: CASSPLAGVGNEQFF

length: 15
J: TRBJ2-1
D: NA
V: TRBV27
size: NA
DNA: TGTGCCAGCAGTTTAAGTACAGGGCCCTACAATGAGCAGTTCTTC
CDR3: CASSLSTGPYNEQFF

length: 15
J: TRBJ2-1
D: TRBD2
V: TRBV2
size: NA
DNA: TGTGCCAGCAGTGGGGGACTAGCGGGAGGAAATGAGCAGTTCTTC
CDR3: CASSGGLAGGNEQFF

length: 14
J: TRBJ2-1
D: TRBD2
V: TRBV18
size: NA
DNA: TGTGCCAGCACAGCGGGAGCATCCACAAATGAGCAGTTCTTC
CDR3: CASTAGASTNEQFF

length: 15
J: TRBJ2-6
D: NA
V: TRBV18
size: NA
DNA: TGTGCCAGCTCACAGTCAGGATCTGGGGCCAACGTCCTGACTTTC
CDR3: CASSQSGSGANVLTF

length: 14
J: TRBJ1-1
D: TRBD1
V: TRBV5-1
size: NA
DNA: TGCGCCAGCAGCACGACAGGGGGGAGCACTGAAGCTTTCTTT
CDR3: CASSTTGGSTEAFF

length: 14
J: TRBJ1-1
D: NA
V: TRBV5-4
size: NA
DNA: TGTGCCAGCAGCACCAGGGTTTCAAACACTGAAGCTTTCTTT
CDR3: CASSTRVSNTEAFF

length: 15
J: TRBJ1-3
D: TRBD1
V: TRBV10-3
size: NA
DNA: TGTGCCATCAAGGGACAGGCCGCCTCTGGAAACACCATATATTTT
CDR3: CAIKGQAASGNTIYF

length: 13
J: TRBJ2-7
D: NA
V: TRBV6-1
size: few
DNA: TGTGCCAGCAGTGAGATCCCCAGGGGCGAGCAGTACTTC
CDR3: CASSEIPRGEQYF

length: 17
J: TRBJ1-1
D: TRBD1
V: TRBV4-1
size: once
DNA: TGCGCCAGCAGCCAAGATCAAAGGGGGCTAGTGGACACTGAAGCTTTCTTT
CDR3: CASSQDQRGLVDTEAFF

length: 11
J: TRBJ2-5
D: TRBD1
V: TRBV7-9
size: NA
DNA: TGTGCCAGCAGCCTAGGGGGCATCCAGTACTTC
CDR3: CASSLGGIQYF

length: 14
J: TRBJ1-4
D: NA
V: TRBV19
size: NA
DNA: TGTGCCAGTAGAGAACGGAGGGGAGGTGAAAAACTGTTTTTT
CDR3: CASRERRGGEKLFF

length: 14
J: TRBJ1-1
D: NA
V: TRBV6-1
size: NA
DNA: TGTGCCAGCAGTGAAAACTCAGGGTTCACTGAAGCTTTCTTT
CDR3: CASSENSGFTEAFF

length: 15
J: TRBJ1-1
D: TRBD1
V: TRBV28
size: NA
DNA: TGTGCCAGCAGGGATAGACAGGGTTTTAACACTGAAGCTTTCTTT
CDR3: CASRDRQGFNTEAFF

length: 14
J: TRBJ1-2
D: NA
V: TRBV6-5
size: NA
DNA: TGTGCCAGCAGCCGAAACAGGGAATCAGATGGCTACACCTTC
CDR3: CASSRNRESDGYTF

length: 15
J: TRBJ1-6
D: TRBD1
V: TRBV6-5
size: NA
DNA: TGTGCCAGCAGGGCCGACAGGGGAAGGGATTCACCCCTCCACTTT
CDR3: CASRADRGRDSPLHF

length: 17
J: TRBJ2-2
D: TRBD2
V: TRBV24-1
size: NA
DNA: TGTGCCACCAGTCCCCGGCTAGCGGGGGGGGACACCGGGGAGCTGTTTTTT
CDR3: CATSPRLAGGDTGELFF

length: 16
J: TRBJ2-1
D: NA
V: TRBV2
size: NA
DNA: TGTGCCAGCAGTAGAGACAGGTTTATTTCCTACAATGAGCAGTTCTTC
CDR3: CASSRDRFISYNEQFF

length: 15
J: TRBJ1-2
D: TRBD1
V: TRBV19
size: NA
DNA: TGTGCCAGTCGTCGCCCGGGACAGGGGCGACAAGGCTACACCTTC
CDR3: CASRRPGQGRQGYTF

length: 15
J: TRBJ2-1
D: TRBD2
V: TRBV5-1
size: NA
DNA: TGCGCCAGCAGCTCGACCTCCGGGACTAGCGGCGAGCAGTTCTTC
CDR3: CASSSTSGTSGEQFF

length: 13
J: TRBJ2-2
D: NA
V: TRBV5-4
size: NA
DNA: TGTGCCAGCAGCTTGGACATATCGGGGGAGCTGTTTTTT
CDR3: CASSLDISGELFF

length: 14
J: TRBJ2-7
D: TRBD2
V: TRBV14
size: NA
DNA: TGTGCCAGCAGCCACCTAGCGGGCTCCTACGAGCAGTACTTC
CDR3: CASSHLAGSYEQYF

length: 13
J: TRBJ1-1
D: NA
V: TRBV12-5
size: NA
DNA: TGTGCTAGTGGTCGGGAGGTGAACACTGAAGCTTTCTTT
CDR3: CASGREVNTEAFF

length: 16
J: TRBJ1-5
D: NA
V: TRBV9
size: NA
DNA: TGTGCCAGCAGCGTACGGCGGCAGCCTTGGAGTCAGCCCCAGCATTTT
CDR3: CASSVRRQPWSQPQHF

length: 16
J: TRBJ1-2
D: NA
V: TRBV18
size: NA
DNA: TGTGCCAGCTCACCCCCATCTCGGACAGACGACTATGGCTACACCTTC
CDR3: CASSPPSRTDDYGYTF

length: 14
J: TRBJ1-1
D: TRBD1
V: TRBV11-3
size: NA
DNA: TGTGCCAGCACCGACGGACAGGGGAACACTGAAGCTTTCTTT
CDR3: CASTDGQGNTEAFF

length: 16
J: TRBJ2-5
D: TRBD1
V: TRBV24-1
size: NA
DNA: TGTGCCACCAGTGACCGACAGGGGTGGCTCCGAGAGACCCAGTACTTC
CDR3: CATSDRQGWLRETQYF

length: 15
J: TRBJ1-3
D: TRBD1
V: TRBV6-6
size: NA
DNA: TGTGCCAGCAGTGCCCCCGGGACAGGTGGAAACACCATATATTTT
CDR3: CASSAPGTGGNTIYF

length: 17
J: TRBJ2-1
D: TRBD2
V: TRBV14
size: NA
DNA: TGTGCCAGCAGCCAAAAGACCTTAGCGGGATACTACAATGAGCAGTTCTTC
CDR3: CASSQKTLAGYYNEQFF

length: 13
J: TRBJ2-2
D: NA
V: TRBV29-1
size: NA
DNA: TGCAGCGTTCGGACAGTGAACACCGGGGAGCTGTTTTTT
CDR3: CSVRTVNTGELFF

length: 15
J: TRBJ1-2
D: TRBD1
V: TRBV7-6
size: NA
DNA: TGTGCCAGCAGCTTAGCGGAGGGTACAGGGGCTGGCTACACCTTC
CDR3: CASSLAEGTGAGYTF

length: 16
J: TRBJ1-1
D: TRBD1
V: TRBV19
size: NA
DNA: TGTGCCAGTAGTATAGGGCCAGGGGGGACGAACACTGAAGCTTTCTTT
CDR3: CASSIGPGGTNTEAFF

length: 20
J: TRBJ2-6
D: TRBD2
V: TRBV14
size: many
DNA: TGTGCCAGCAGCCAAGAGGGACTAGCGGACTTTAGCTCTGGGGCCAACGTCCTGACTTTC
CDR3: CASSQEGLADFSSGANVLTF

length: 15
J: TRBJ1-1
D: NA
V: TRBV25-1
size: NA
DNA: TGTGCCAGCAGTGGGTCCCAGGGATCCGGCACTGAAGCTTTCTTT
CDR3: CASSGSQGSGTEAFF

length: 16
J: TRBJ2-5
D: TRBD2
V: TRBV11-2
size: NA
DNA: TGTGCCAGCAGCTTAGGAGGGACTAGCGGCCAAGAGACCCAGTACTTC
CDR3: CASSLGGTSGQETQYF

length: 15
J: TRBJ1-5
D: NA
V: TRBV2
size: NA
DNA: TGTGCCAGCACCCCCCGGGGTCTCAGCAATCAGCCCCAGCATTTT
CDR3: CASTPRGLSNQPQHF

length: 15
J: TRBJ1-2
D: TRBD1
V: TRBV19
size: NA
DNA: TGTGCCAGTCAGGGGACAGGGCTAGAAAACTATGGCTACACCTTC
CDR3: CASQGTGLENYGYTF

length: 12
J: TRBJ1-2
D: TRBD1
V: TRBV9
size: NA
DNA: TGTGCCAGCAGCCCGACAGGGTACGGCTACACCTTC
CDR3: CASSPTGYGYTF

length: 15
J: TRBJ2-2
D: TRBD1
V: TRBV6-5
size: NA
DNA: TGTGCCAGCACCCTAGGGACAGGGGGCACCGGGGAGCTGTTTTTT
CDR3: CASTLGTGGTGELFF

length: 13
J: TRBJ2-7
D: NA
V: TRBV29-1
size: NA
DNA: TGCAGCGTTGAAGGCCGGGGGTCCTACGAGCAGTACTTC
CDR3: CSVEGRGSYEQYF

length: 15
J: TRBJ2-1
D: TRBD2
V: TRBV7-9
size: NA
DNA: TGTGCCAGCAGCTTAGCCGGGACTAGCGGGAGTGGGTCGTTCTTC
CDR3: CASSLAGTSGSGSFF

length: 14
J: TRBJ1-2
D: TRBD1
V: TRBV15
size: NA
DNA: TGTGCCACCAGCAGCGGAACAGGGGACTATGGCTACACCTTC
CDR3: CATSSGTGDYGYTF

length: 16
J: TRBJ2-2
D: TRBD2
V: TRBV5-4
size: NA
DNA: TGTGCCAGCAGCGCCGGACTAGCGGGAATCACCGGGGAGCTGTTTTTT
CDR3: CASSAGLAGITGELFF

length: 17
J: TRBJ2-3
D: NA
V: TRBV3-1/TRBV3-2
size: NA
DNA: TGTGCCAGCAGCCATCTTTCCAGGACAAGGGTTTCAGATACGCAGTATTTT
CDR3: CASSHLSRTRVSDTQYF

length: 15
J: TRBJ1-4
D: NA
V: TRBV19
size: NA
DNA: TGTGCCAGTACACTCACAGGGTGGAGCGAGGAAAAACTGTTTTTT
CDR3: CASTLTGWSEEKLFF

length: 14
J: TRBJ2-7
D: TRBD2
V: TRBV5-1
size: NA
DNA: TGCGCCAGCAATCCCGCGGGAGTAACCTACGAGCAGTACTTC
CDR3: CASNPAGVTYEQYF

length: 16
J: TRBJ1-1
D: TRBD1
V: TRBV10-2
size: few
DNA: TGCGCCAGCAGTGGGCCAATTGGACAGGGGGAGACTGAAGCTTTCTTT
CDR3: CASSGPIGQGETEAFF

length: 19
J: TRBJ1-3
D: NA
V: TRBV11-2
size: few
DNA: TGTGCCAGCAGCCCGCGGGGGGGCGCAAGGCTAAGCTCTGGAAACACCATATATTTT
CDR3: CASSPRGGARLSSGNTIYF

length: 16
J: TRBJ1-3
D: TRBD1
V: TRBV9
size: few
DNA: TGTGCCAGCAGCGGAATGACAGGGGGCTTTGGAAACACCATATATTTT
CDR3: CASSGMTGGFGNTIYF

length: 15
J: TRBJ2-5
D: TRBD1
V: TRBV5-8
size: NA
DNA: TGTGCCAGCAGCTTGGGGACAGGGGACCAAGAGACCCAGTACTTC
CDR3: CASSLGTGDQETQYF